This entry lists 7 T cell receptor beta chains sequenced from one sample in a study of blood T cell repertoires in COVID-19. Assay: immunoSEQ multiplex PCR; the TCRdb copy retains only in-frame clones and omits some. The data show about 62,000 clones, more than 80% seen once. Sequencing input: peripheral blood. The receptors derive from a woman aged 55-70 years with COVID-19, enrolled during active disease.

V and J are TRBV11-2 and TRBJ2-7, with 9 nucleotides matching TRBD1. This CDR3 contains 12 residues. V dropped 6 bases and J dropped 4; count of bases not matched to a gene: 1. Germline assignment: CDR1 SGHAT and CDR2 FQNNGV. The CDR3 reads CASRTGGYEQYF. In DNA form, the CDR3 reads TGTGCCAGCAGGACAGGGGGTTACGAGCAGTACTTC.

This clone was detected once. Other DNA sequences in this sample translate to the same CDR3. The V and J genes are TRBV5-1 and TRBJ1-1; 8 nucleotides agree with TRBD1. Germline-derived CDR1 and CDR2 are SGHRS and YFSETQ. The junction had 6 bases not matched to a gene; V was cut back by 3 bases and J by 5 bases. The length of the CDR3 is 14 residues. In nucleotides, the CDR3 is TGCGCCAGCAGCTCCCAGGGGGCTGGGACTGAAGCTTTCTTT. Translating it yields CASSSQGAGTEAFF.

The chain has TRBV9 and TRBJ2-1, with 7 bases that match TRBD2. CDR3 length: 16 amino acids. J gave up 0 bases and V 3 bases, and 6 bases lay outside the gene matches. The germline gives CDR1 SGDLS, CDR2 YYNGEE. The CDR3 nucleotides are TGTGCCAGCAGCGGCACTAGCGCGAGCTCCTACAATGAGCAGTTCTTC. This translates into CASSGTSASSYNEQFF.

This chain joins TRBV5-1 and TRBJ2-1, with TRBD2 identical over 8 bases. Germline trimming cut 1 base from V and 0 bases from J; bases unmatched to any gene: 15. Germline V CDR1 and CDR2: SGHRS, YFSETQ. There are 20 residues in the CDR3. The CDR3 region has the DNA TGCGCCAGCAGCTTGAGACCTCAAGCAGCGGGAGCTTCCTCCTACAATGAGCAGTTCTTC. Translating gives CASSLRPQAAGASSYNEQFF.

The CDR3, as DNA: TGTGCCAGCAGCCGCCCCGGGACAGGGGGCCCCTATGGCTACACCTTC. Its translation: CASSRPGTGGPYGYTF. The V gene is TRBV5-8, the J gene TRBJ1-2; 12 nucleotides match TRBD1. CDR1 is SGHTS, CDR2 YDEGEE, per germline. This CDR3 has 16 amino acids. The V and J ends lost 4 bases and 4 bases, in that order; junction bases with no gene match: 8.

CDR3 residues: CASSYSHRAGNTIYF. The DNA for the CDR3 is TGTGCCAGCAGTTACTCGCATAGAGCCGGAAACACCATATATTTT. The chain carries TRBV6-6 and TRBJ1-3; D ambiguous. The CDR3 is 15 residues long. With 0 bases removed from V and 4 bases from J, the gap between germline ends came to 10 bases. Germline-derived CDR1 and CDR2 are MNHNY and SVGAGI (reference sequence).

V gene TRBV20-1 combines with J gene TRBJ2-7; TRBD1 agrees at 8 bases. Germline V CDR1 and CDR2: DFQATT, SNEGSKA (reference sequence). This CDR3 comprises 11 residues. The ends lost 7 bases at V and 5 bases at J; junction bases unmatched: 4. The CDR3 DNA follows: TGCAGTGGGACAGGGTTGAACGAGCAGTACTTC. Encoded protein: CSGTGLNEQYF.